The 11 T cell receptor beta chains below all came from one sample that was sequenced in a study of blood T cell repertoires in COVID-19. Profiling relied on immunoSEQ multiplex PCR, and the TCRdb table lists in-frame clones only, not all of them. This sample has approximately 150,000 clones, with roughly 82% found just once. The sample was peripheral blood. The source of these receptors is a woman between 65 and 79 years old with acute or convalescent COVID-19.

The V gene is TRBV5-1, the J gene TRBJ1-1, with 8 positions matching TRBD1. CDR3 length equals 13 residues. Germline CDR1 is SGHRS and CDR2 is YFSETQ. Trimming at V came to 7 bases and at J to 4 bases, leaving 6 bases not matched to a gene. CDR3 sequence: CASLKTGGTEAFF. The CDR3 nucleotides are TGCGCCAGCCTCAAAACAGGGGGCACTGAAGCTTTCTTT.

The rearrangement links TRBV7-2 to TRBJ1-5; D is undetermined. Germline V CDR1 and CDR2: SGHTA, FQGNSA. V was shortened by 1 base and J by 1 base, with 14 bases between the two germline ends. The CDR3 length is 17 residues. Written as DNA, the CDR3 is TGTGCCAGCAGCTTAGGGCATACCCAGAACAGCAATCAGCCCCAGCATTTT. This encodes CASSLGHTQNSNQPQHF. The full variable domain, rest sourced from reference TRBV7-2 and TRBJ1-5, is GAGVSQSPSNKVTEKGKDVELRCDPISGHTALYWYRQSLGQGLEFLIYFQGNSAPDKSGLPSDRFSAERTGGSVSTLTIQRTQQEDSAVYLCASSLGHTQNSNQPQHFGDGTRLSIL.

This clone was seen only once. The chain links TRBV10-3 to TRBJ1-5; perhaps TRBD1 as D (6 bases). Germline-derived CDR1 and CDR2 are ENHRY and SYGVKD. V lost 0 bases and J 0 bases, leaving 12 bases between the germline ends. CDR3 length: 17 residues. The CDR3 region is CAISESTTGPSNQPQHF. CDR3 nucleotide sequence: TGTGCCATCAGTGAGTCCACGACAGGCCCTAGCAATCAGCCCCAGCATTTT.

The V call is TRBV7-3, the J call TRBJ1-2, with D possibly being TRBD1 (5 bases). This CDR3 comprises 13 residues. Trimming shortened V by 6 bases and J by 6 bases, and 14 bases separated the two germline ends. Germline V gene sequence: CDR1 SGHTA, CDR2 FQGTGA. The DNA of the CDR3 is TGTGCCAGCAGTCCGTCTGGGGCGGATGGCTACACCTTC. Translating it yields CASSPSGADGYTF.

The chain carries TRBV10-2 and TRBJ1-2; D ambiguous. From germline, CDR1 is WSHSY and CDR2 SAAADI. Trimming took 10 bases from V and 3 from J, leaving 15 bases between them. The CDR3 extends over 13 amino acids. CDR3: CATGSGRDYGYTF. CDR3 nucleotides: TGCGCCACCGGTTCGGGGAGGGACTATGGCTACACCTTC.

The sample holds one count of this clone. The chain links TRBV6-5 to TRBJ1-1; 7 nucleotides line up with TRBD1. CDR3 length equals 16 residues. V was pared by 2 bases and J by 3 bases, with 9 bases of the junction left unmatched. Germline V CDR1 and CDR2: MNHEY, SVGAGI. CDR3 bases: TGTGCCAGCAGTTACACCGGACAGGTCGGAGACACTGAAGCTTTCTTT. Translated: CASSYTGQVGDTEAFF.

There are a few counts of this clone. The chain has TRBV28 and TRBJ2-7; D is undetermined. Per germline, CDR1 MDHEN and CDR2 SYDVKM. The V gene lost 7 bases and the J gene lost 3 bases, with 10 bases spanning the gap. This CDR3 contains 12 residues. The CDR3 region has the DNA TGTGCCAGCAAAATACCGGGCTACGAGCAGTACTTC. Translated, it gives CASKIPGYEQYF.

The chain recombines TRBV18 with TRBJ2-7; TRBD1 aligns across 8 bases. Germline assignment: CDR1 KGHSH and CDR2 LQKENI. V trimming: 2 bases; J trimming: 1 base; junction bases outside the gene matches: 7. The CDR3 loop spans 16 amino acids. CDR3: CASSPSGQGFSYEQYF. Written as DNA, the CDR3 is TGTGCCAGCTCACCATCCGGACAGGGATTTTCCTACGAGCAGTACTTC. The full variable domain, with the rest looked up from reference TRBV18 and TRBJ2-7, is NAGVMQNPRHLVRRRGQEARLRCSPMKGHSHVYWYRQLPEEGLKFMVYLQKENIIDESGMPKERFSAEFPKEGPSILRIQQVVRGDSAAYFCASSPSGQGFSYEQYFGPGTRLTVT.

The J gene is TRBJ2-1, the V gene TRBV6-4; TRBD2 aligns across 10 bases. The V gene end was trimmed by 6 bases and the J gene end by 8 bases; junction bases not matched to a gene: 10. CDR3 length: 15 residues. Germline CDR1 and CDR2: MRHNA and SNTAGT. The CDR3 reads CASSHRAGGPYEQFF. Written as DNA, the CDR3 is TGTGCCAGCAGCCACCGAGCGGGGGGGCCATATGAGCAGTTCTTC.

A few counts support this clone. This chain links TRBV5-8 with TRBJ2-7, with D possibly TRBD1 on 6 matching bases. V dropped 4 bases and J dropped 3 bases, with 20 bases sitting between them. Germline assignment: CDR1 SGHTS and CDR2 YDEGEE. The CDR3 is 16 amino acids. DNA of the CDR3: TGTGCCAGCAGCGGTCGTAAAGCCGGACAGTTCTACGAGCAGTACTTC. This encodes CASSGRKAGQFYEQYF.

The CDR3 sequence is CASSISGYEQYF. In DNA, the CDR3 is TGTGCCAGTAGTATTTCAGGTTACGAGCAGTACTTC. V usage is TRBV19 and J usage is TRBJ2-7; unclear D gene. CDR1 LNHDA and CDR2 SQIVND come from the germline V gene (reference sequence). The CDR3 extends over 12 amino acids. Trimming cost V 3 bases and J 4 bases, with 7 bases left between them.